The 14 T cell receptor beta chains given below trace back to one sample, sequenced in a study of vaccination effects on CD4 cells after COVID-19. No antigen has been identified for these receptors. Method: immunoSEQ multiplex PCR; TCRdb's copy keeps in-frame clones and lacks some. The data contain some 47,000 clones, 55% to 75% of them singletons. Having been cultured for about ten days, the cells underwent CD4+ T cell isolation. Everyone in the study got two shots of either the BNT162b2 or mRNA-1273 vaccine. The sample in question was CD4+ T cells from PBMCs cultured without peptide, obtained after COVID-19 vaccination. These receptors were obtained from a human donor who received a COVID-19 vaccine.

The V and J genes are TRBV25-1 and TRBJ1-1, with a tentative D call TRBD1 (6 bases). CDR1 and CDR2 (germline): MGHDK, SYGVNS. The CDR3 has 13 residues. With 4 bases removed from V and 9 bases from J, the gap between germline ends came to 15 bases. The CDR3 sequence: CASSVAGQNKAFF. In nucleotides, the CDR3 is TGTGCCAGCAGTGTGGCCGGACAGAATAAAGCTTTCTTT.

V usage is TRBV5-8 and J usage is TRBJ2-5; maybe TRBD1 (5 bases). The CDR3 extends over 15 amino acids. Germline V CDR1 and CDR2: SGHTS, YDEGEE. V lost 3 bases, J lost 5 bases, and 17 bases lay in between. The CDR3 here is CASSSRTRPGETQYF. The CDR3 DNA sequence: TGTGCCAGCAGCTCTAGGACAAGACCCGGGGAGACCCAGTACTTC.

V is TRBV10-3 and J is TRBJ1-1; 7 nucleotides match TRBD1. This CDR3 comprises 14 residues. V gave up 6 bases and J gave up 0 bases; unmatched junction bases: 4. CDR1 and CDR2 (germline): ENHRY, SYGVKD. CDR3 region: CAIRGQPMNTEAFF. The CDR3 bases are TGTGCCATCAGGGGACAGCCAATGAACACTGAAGCTTTCTTT.

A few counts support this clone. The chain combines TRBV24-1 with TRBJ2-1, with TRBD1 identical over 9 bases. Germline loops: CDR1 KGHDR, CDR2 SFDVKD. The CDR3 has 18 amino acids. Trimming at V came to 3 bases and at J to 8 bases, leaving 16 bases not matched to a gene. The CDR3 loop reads CATSDTTGTGYPYDEQFF. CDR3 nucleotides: TGTGCCACCAGTGATACCACCGGGACAGGGTATCCGTATGATGAGCAGTTCTTC.

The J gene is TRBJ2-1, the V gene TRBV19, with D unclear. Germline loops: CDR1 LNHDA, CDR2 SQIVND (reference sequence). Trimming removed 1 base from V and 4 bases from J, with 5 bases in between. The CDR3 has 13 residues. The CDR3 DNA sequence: TGTGCCAGTAGTATAGTTCGGTACAATGAGCAGTTCTTC. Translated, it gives CASSIVRYNEQFF.

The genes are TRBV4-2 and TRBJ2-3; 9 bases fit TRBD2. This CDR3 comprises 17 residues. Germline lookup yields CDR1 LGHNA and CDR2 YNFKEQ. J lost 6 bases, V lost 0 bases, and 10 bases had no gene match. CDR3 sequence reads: CASSQDNSGRSGDTQYF. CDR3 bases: TGTGCCAGCAGCCAAGACAATAGCGGGAGATCAGGGGATACGCAGTATTTT.

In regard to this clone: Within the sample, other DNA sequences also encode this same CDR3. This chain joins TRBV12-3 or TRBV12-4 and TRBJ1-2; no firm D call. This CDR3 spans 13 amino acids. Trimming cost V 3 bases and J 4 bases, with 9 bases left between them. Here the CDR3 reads CASSLAGPYGYTF. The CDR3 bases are TGTGCCAGCAGTTTGGCAGGTCCCTATGGCTACACCTTC.

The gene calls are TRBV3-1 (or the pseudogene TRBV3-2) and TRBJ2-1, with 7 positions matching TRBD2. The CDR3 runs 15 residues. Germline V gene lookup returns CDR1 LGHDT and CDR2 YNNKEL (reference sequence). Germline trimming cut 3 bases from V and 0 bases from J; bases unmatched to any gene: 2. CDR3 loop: CASSHGGSSYNEQFF. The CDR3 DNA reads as TGTGCCAGCAGCCACGGCGGGAGCTCCTACAATGAGCAGTTCTTC.

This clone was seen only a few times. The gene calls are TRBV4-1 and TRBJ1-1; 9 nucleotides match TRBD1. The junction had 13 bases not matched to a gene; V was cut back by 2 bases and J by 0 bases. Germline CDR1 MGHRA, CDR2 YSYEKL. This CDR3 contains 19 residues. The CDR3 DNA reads TGCGCCAGCAGCCAACCGCTGCAGGTCCGGGACAGGGTGAACACTGAAGCTTTCTTT. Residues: CASSQPLQVRDRVNTEAFF.

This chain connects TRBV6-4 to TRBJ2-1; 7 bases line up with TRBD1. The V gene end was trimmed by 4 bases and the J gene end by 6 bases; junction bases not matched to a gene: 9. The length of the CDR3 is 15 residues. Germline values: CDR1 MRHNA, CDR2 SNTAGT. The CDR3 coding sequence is TGTGCCAGCAGTGCTGACAGGGCCCCCTCCAATGAGCAGTTCTTC. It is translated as CASSADRAPSNEQFF.

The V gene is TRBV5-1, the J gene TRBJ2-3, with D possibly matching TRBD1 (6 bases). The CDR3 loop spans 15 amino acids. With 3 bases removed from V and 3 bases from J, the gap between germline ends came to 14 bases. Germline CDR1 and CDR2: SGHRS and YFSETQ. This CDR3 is CASSSLGARTDTQYF. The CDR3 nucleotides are TGCGCCAGCAGCTCTCTGGGGGCAAGGACAGATACGCAGTATTTT.

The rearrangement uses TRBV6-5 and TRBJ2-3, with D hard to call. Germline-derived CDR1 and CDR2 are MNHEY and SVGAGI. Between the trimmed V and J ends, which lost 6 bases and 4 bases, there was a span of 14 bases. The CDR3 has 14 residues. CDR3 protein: CASSPRYVSDTQYF. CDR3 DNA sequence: TGTGCCAGCAGCCCCCGTTATGTTTCAGATACGCAGTATTTT.

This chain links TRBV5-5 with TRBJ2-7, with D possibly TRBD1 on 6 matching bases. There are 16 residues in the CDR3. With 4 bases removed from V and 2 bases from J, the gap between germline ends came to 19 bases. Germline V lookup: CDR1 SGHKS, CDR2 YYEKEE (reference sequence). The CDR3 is CASSVTTGRDAYEQYF. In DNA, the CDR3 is TGTGCCAGCAGCGTAACGACAGGACGCGACGCCTACGAGCAGTACTTC.

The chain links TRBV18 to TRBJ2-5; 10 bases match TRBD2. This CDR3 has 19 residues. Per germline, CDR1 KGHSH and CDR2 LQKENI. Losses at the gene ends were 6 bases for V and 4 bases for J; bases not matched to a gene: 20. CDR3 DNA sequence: TGTGCCAGCTCCCAATGGTCTAGCGGGAGTAACATGTTGGGAGAGACCCAGTACTTC. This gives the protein CASSQWSSGSNMLGETQYF.